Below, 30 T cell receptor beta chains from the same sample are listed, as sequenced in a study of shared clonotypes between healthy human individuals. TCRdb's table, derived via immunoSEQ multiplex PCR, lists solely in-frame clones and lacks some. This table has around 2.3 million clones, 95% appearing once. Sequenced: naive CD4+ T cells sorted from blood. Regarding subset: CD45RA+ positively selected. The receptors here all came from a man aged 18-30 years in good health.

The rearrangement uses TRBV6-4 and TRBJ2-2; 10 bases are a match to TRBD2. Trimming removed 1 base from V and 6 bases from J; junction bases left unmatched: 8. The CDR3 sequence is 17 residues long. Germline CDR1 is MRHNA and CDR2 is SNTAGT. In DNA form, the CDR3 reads TGTGCCAGCAGTGACTGGGGGGCTAGCGGGAGCCCCGGGGAGCTGTTTTTT. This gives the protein CASSDWGASGSPGELFF.

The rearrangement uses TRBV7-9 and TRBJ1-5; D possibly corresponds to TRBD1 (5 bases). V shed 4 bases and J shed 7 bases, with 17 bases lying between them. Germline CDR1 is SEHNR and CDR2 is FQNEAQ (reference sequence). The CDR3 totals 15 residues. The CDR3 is CASSSDLGGYQPQHF. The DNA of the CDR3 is TGTGCCAGCAGCTCCGATTTGGGGGGTTACCAGCCCCAGCATTTT. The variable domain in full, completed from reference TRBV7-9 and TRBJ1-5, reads DTGVSQNPRHKITKRGQNVTFRCDPISEHNRLYWYRQTLGQGPEFLTYFQNEAQLEKSRLLSDRFSAERPKGSFSTLEIQRTEQGDSAMYLCASSSDLGGYQPQHFGDGTRLSIL.

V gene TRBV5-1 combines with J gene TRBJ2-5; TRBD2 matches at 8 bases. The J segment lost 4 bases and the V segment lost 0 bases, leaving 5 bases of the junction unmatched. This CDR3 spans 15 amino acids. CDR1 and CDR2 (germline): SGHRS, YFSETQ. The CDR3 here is CASSLDSRGGETQYF. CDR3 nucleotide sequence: TGCGCCAGCAGCTTGGATTCACGGGGGGGAGAGACCCAGTACTTC.

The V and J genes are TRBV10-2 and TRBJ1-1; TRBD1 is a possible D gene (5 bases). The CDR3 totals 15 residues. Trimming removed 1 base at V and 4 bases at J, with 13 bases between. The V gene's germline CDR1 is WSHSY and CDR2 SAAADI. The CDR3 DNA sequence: TGCGCCAGCAGTGAGTTGGGGGGAGGAAGCACTGAAGCTTTCTTT. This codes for CASSELGGGSTEAFF.

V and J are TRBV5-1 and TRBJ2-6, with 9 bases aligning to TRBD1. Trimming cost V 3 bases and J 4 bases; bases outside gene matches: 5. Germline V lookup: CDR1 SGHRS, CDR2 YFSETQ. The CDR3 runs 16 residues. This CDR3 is CASSYGQGTGANVLTF. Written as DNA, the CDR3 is TGCGCCAGCAGCTATGGACAGGGGACCGGGGCCAACGTCCTGACTTTC.

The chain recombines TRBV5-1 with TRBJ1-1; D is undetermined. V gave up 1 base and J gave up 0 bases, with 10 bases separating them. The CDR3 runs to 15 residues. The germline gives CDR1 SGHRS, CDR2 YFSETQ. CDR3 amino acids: CASSLYNSLNTEAFF. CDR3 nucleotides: TGCGCCAGCAGCTTGTACAACAGCTTGAACACTGAAGCTTTCTTT.

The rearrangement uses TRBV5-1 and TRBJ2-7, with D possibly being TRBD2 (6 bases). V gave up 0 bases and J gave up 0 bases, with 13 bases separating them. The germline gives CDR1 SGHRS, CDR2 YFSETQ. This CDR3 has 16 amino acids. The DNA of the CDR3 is TGCGCCAGCAGCTTGGAAAGGCGGGGAAGCTCCTACGAGCAGTACTTC. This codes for CASSLERRGSSYEQYF.

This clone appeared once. The CDR3 spells CASSRVNQPQHF. The CDR3 nucleotides are TGTGCCAGCAGCCGAGTCAATCAGCCCCAGCATTTT. The V and J genes are TRBV4-2 and TRBJ1-5; D gene unclear. V was clipped by 4 bases and J by 3 bases, with 4 bases between them. The CDR3 contains 12 residues. Germline values: CDR1 LGHNA, CDR2 YNFKEQ.

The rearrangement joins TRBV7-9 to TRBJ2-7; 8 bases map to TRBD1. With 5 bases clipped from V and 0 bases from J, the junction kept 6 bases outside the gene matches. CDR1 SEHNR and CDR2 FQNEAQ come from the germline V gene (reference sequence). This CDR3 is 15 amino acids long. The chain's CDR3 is CASSHPGQDSYEQYF. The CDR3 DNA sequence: TGTGCCAGCAGCCATCCGGGACAGGACTCCTACGAGCAGTACTTC.

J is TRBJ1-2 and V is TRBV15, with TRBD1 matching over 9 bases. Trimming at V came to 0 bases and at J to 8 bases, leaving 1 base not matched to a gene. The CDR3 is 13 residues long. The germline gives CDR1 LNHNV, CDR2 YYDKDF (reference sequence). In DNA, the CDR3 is TGTGCCACCAGCAGAGATGGGACAGGGGGCTACACCTTC. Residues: CATSRDGTGGYTF. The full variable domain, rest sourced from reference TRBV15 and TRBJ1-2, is DAMVIQNPRYQVTQFGKPVTLSCSQTLNHNVMYWYQQKSSQAPKLLFHYYDKDFNNEADTPDNFQSRRPNTSFCFLDIRSPGLGDTAMYLCATSRDGTGGYTFGSGTRLTVV.

The CDR3 nucleotides read TGTGCCAGCAGTGCAGGCGGGGGGACCTACGAGCAGTACTTC. This translates into CASSAGGGTYEQYF. V and J are TRBV6-1 and TRBJ2-7; 8 bases align to TRBD2. The V and J ends lost 4 bases and 2 bases, in that order; junction bases with no gene match: 4. Per germline, CDR1 MNHNS and CDR2 SASEGT. This CDR3 region has 14 residues.

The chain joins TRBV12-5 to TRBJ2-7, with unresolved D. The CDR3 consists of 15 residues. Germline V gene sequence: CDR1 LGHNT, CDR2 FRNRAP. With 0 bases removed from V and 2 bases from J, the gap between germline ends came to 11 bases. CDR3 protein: CASGLVDAAPYEQYF. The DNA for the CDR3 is TGTGCTAGTGGTTTGGTAGACGCCGCTCCCTACGAGCAGTACTTC.

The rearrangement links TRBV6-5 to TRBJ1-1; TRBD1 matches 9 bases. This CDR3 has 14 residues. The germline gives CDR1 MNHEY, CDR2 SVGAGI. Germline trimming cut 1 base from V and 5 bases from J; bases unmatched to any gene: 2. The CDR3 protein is CASSYWGTGTEAFF. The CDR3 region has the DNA TGTGCCAGCAGTTACTGGGGGACAGGGACTGAAGCTTTCTTT.

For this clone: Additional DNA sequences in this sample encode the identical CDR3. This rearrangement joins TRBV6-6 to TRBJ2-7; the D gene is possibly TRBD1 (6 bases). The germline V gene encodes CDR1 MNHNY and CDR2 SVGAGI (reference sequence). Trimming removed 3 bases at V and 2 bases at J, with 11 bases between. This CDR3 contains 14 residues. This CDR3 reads CASSYQQGTYEQYF. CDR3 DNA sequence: TGTGCCAGCAGTTATCAACAGGGAACCTACGAGCAGTACTTC.

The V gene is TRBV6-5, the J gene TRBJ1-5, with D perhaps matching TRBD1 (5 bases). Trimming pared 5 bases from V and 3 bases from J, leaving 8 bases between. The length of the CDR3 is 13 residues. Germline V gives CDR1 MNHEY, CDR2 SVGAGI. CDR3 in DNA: TGTGCCAGCAGTAGGGGAGTCAATCAGCCCCAGCATTTT. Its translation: CASSRGVNQPQHF.

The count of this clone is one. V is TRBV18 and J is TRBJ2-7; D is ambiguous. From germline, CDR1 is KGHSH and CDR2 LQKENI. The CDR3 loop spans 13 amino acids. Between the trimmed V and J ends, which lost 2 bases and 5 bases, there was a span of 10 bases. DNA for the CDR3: TGTGCCAGCTCACCAGGGTTTCTCGACGAGCAGTACTTC. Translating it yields CASSPGFLDEQYF.

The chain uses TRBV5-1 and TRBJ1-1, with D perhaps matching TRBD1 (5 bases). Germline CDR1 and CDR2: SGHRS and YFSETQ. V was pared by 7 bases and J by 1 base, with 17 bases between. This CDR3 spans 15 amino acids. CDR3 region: CASYSNLGGNTEAFF. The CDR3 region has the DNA TGCGCCAGCTATTCCAACTTGGGGGGGAACACTGAAGCTTTCTTT.

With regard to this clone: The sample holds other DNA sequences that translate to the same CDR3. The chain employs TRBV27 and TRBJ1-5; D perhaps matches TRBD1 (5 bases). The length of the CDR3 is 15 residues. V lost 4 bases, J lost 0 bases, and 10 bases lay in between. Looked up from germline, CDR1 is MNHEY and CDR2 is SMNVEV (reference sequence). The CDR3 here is CASSSQGYSNQPQHF. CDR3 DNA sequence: TGTGCCAGCAGTTCCCAGGGTTATAGCAATCAGCCCCAGCATTTT.

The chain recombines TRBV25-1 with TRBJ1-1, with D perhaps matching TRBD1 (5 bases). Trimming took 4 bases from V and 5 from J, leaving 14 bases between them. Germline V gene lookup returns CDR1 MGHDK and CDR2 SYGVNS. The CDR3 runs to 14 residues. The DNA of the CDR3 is TGTGCCAGCAGTGGAGCGGGGGTGGGGACTGAAGCTTTCTTT. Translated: CASSGAGVGTEAFF.

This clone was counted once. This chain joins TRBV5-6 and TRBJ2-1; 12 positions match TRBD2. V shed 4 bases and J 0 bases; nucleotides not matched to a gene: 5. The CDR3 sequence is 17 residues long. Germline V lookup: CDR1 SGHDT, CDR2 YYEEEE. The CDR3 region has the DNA TGTGCCAGCAGCCGCGGACTAGCGGGATTCTCCTACAATGAGCAGTTCTTC. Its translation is CASSRGLAGFSYNEQFF.

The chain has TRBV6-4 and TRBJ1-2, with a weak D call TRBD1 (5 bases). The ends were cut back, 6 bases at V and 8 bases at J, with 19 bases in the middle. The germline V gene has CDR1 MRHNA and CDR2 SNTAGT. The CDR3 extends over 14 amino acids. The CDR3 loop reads CASRGSQGEKGYTF. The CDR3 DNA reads TGTGCCAGCAGGGGCTCCCAAGGGGAGAAGGGCTACACCTTC.

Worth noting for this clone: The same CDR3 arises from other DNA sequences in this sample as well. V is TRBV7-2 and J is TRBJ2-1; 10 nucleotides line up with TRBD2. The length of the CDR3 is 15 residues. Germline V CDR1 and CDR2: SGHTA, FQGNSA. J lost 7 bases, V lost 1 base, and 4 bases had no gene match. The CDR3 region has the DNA TGTGCCAGCAGCTTAGAACTAGCGGGAAGGAATGAGCAGTTCTTC. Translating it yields CASSLELAGRNEQFF.

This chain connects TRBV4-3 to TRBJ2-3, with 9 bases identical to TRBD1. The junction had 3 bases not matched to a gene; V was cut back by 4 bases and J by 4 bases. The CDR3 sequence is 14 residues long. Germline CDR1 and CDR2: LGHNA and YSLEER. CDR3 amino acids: CASSRDRVADTQYF. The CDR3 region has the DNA TGCGCCAGCAGCCGGGACAGGGTCGCAGATACGCAGTATTTT.

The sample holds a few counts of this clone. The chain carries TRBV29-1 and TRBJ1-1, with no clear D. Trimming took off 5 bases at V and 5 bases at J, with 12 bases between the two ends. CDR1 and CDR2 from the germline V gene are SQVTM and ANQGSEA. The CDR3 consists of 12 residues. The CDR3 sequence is CSVNSGRTEAFF. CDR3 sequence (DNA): TGCAGCGTTAACAGTGGTCGGACTGAAGCTTTCTTT. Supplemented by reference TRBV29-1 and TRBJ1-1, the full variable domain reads SAVISQKPSRDICQRGTSLTIQCQVDSQVTMMFWYRQQPGQSLTLIATANQGSEATYESGFVIDKFPISRPNLTFSTLTVSNMSPEDSSIYLCSVNSGRTEAFFGQGTRLTVV.

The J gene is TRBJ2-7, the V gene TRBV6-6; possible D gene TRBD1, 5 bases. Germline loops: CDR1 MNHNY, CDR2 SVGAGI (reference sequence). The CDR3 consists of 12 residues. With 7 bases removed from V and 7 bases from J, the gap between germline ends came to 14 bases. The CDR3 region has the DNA TGTGCCAGCAAAAGACAGTCAGGGGAGCAGTACTTC. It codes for CASKRQSGEQYF.

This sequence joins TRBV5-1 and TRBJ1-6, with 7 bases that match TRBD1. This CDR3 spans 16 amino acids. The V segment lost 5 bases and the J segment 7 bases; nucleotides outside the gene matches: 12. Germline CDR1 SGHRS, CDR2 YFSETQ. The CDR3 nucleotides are TGCGCCAGCAGTACCACCGCCGACAGGGCGAATTCACCCCTCCACTTT. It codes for CASSTTADRANSPLHF.

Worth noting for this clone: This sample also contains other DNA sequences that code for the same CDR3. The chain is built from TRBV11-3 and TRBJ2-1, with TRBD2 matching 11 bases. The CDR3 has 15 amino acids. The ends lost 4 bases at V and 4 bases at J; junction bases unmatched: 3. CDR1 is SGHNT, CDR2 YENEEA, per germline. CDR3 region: CASSSGTSGYNEQFF. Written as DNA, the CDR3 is TGTGCCAGCAGCTCTGGGACTAGCGGTTACAATGAGCAGTTCTTC.

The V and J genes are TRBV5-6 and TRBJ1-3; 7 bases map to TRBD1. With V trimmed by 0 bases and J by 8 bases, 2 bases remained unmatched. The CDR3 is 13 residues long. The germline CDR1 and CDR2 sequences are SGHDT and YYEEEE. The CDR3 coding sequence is TGTGCCAGCAGCTTGGACAGGGGACACACCATATATTTT. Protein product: CASSLDRGHTIYF.

In DNA, the CDR3 is TGCGCCAGCAGCTTGGTTGGGACCCAGTACTTC. It encodes CASSLVGTQYF. The chain has TRBV5-1 and TRBJ2-5; no firm D call. This CDR3 is built from 11 residues. Trimming took off 0 bases at V and 7 bases at J, with 4 bases between the two ends. Germline CDR1 is SGHRS and CDR2 is YFSETQ. Using reference TRBV5-1 and TRBJ2-5 for the parts outside the CDR3, the full variable domain is KAGVTQTPRYLIKTRGQQVTLSCSPISGHRSVSWYQQTPGQGLQFLFEYFSETQRNKGNFPGRFSGRQFSNSRSEMNVSTLELGDSALYLCASSLVGTQYFGPGTRLLVL.

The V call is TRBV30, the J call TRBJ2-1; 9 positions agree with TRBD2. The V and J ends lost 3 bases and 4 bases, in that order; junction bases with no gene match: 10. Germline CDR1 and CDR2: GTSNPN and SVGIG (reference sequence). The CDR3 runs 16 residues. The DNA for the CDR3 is TGTGCCTGGAGGTATACTTTAGCGGGAGTTTACAATGAGCAGTTCTTC. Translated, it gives CAWRYTLAGVYNEQFF.